This T cell receptor beta chain was recorded in a study of PD-1 blockade in classical Hodgkin lymphoma. Study-wide results and caveats: Patients excluded were those beginning nivolumab under 1 year after ASCT.

Every patient experienced relapse after autologous stem cell transplantation, and brentuximab vedotin exposure varied. Clones were sequenced by immunoSEQ multiplex PCR, and TCRdb holds only the in-frame ones, with some missing. The sample yields about 99,000 clones, approximately 80% seen once. As to this clone: Its antigen is still unknown.

Sample: peripheral blood mononuclear cells (PBMCs), taken before the second cycle of nivolumab. The TCR was taken from a human donor with classical Hodgkin lymphoma.

The CDR3 is CASRARGGHFNQPQHF. CDR3 DNA: TGTGCCAGTAGGGCCCGGGGGGGGCATTTCAATCAGCCCCAGCATTTT. This sequence joins TRBV19 and TRBJ1-5; maybe TRBD1 (6 bases). This CDR3 is built from 16 residues. Trimming took 6 bases from V and 3 from J, leaving 18 bases between them. CDR1 and CDR2 (germline): LNHDA, SQIVND (reference sequence).